The 25 T cell receptor beta chains below come from one sample, sequenced in a study of monozygotic twins with inflammatory bowel disease. TCRdb reworked the 5' RACE reads into one entry per CDR3 protein, no DNA. The sample table includes 330,000 or so distinct CDR3 sequences. The sample was blood. The receptors shown here come from a human donor with ulcerative colitis or Crohn's disease, or a healthy co-twin of an affected twin (not recorded which).

The rearrangement joins TRBV29-1 to TRBJ1-1; TCRdb's D call of TRBD1 is untestable without DNA. This CDR3 has 12 residues. Germline assignment: CDR1 SQVTM and CDR2 ANQGSEA. This CDR3 is CSVKTGGAEAFF.

This rearrangement joins TRBV29-1 to TRBJ2-1; TCRdb gives TRBD1 as the D gene, but with no DNA this cannot be confirmed. CDR1 SQVTM and CDR2 ANQGSEA come from the germline V gene. The CDR3 runs 14 residues. The CDR3 region is CSASTSGVQNEQFF.

The chain is built from TRBV12-3 or TRBV12-4 and TRBJ2-7; TCRdb designates TRBD1, a call that cannot be tested without DNA. The CDR3 covers 15 residues. CDR3 loop: CASSDRDRGSYEQYF.

The chain recombines TRBV6-1 with TRBJ2-7; TCRdb indicates TRBD2, and absent DNA this call remains unverified. CDR3 size: 16 residues. Germline CDR1 and CDR2: MNHNS and SASEGT. CDR3 amino acids: CASSEPLGLAVHEQYF.

The chain joins TRBV4-1 to TRBJ2-1. This CDR3 has 13 amino acids. Germline V lookup: CDR1 MGHRA, CDR2 YSYEKL. CDR3 amino acids: CASSQVLGDEQFF.

This chain uses TRBV12-3 or TRBV12-4 with TRBJ2-5. The CDR3 totals 14 residues. The CDR3 sequence: CASRRTGYQETQYF.

The chain has TRBV6-5 and TRBJ1-2. The CDR3 length is 15 residues. The germline CDR1 and CDR2 sequences are MNHEY and SVGAGI. CDR3 sequence: CASSYSIGSNYGYTF.

CDR3 in amino acids: CSAGEVNEKLFF. J is TRBJ1-4 and V is TRBV29-1. Germline V gene lookup returns CDR1 SQVTM and CDR2 ANQGSEA. This CDR3 comprises 12 residues.

The V gene is TRBV6-1, the J gene TRBJ2-3; TCRdb names TRBD2, which stays unverified in the absence of DNA. The CDR3 extends over 17 amino acids. Germline CDR1 and CDR2: MNHNS and SASEGT. CDR3: CASSRRLAGGFTDTQYF.

This rearrangement joins TRBV7-2 to TRBJ1-4; TCRdb designates TRBD1, a call that cannot be tested without DNA. The CDR3 runs 17 residues. Per germline, CDR1 SGHTA and CDR2 FQGNSA. The CDR3 reads CASSLMQGASPNEKLFF.

The chain couples TRBV15 to TRBJ2-5; TCRdb outputs TRBD1, but without DNA this stays unchecked. The germline CDR1 and CDR2 sequences are LNHNV and YYDKDF (reference sequence). There are 14 residues in the CDR3. Here the CDR3 reads CATSRTGNSETQYF.

This chain links TRBV29-1 with TRBJ2-1. CDR1 and CDR2 (germline): SQVTM, ANQGSEA. The CDR3 has 12 residues. The CDR3 region is CSVDRLLNEQFF.

The V and J genes are TRBV5-8 and TRBJ2-3; TCRdb indicates TRBD2, and absent DNA this call remains unverified. This CDR3 comprises 15 residues. Germline CDR1 and CDR2: SGHTS and YDEGEE. The CDR3 loop is CASRGLAGFTDTQYF.

The gene calls are TRBV20-1 and TRBJ2-7; TCRdb reports TRBD1, a call that lacks DNA to check it against. The germline V gene has CDR1 DFQATT and CDR2 SNEGSKA (reference sequence). CDR3 length equals 14 residues. CDR3 protein: CSASSLPGQGEQYF.

This chain uses TRBV5-1 with TRBJ2-3; TCRdb outputs TRBD2, but without DNA this stays unchecked. Germline V lookup: CDR1 SGHRS, CDR2 YFSETQ. This CDR3 contains 16 residues. The CDR3 here is CASSGGLAGSTDTQYF.

The genes are TRBV4-1 and TRBJ1-2. This CDR3 is built from 13 residues. CDR1 MGHRA and CDR2 YSYEKL come from the germline V gene. The CDR3 loop reads CASSQSYLEGYTF.

The rearrangement uses TRBV5-1 and TRBJ2-7; TCRdb returns TRBD1, unconfirmable since there is no DNA. The CDR3 runs 15 residues. Germline CDR1 SGHRS, CDR2 YFSETQ. CDR3 protein: CASSPQVGATYEQYF.

The chain joins TRBV9 to TRBJ2-3; with no DNA, the TCRdb D assignment of TRBD1 cannot be verified. CDR1 and CDR2 (germline): SGDLS, YYNGEE. The CDR3 has 15 amino acids. CDR3 amino acids: CASSAASTPGDTQYF.

The chain joins TRBV4-1 to TRBJ1-2; lacking DNA, the TRBD1 call made by TCRdb goes unchecked. Germline loops: CDR1 MGHRA, CDR2 YSYEKL. This CDR3 has 13 amino acids. The CDR3: CASSPDEGYGYTF.

V usage is TRBV11-2 and J usage is TRBJ1-2. The CDR3 loop spans 15 amino acids. The germline V gene has CDR1 SGHAT and CDR2 FQNNGV. The CDR3 is CASSLGPADYDGYTF. Full variable domain (rest looked up from reference TRBV11-2 and TRBJ1-2): EAGVAQSPRYKIIEKRQSVAFWCNPISGHATLYWYQQILGQGPKLLIQFQNNGVVDDSQLPKDRFSAERLKGVDSTLKIQPAKLEDSAVYLCASSLGPADYDGYTFGSGTRLTVV.

The genes are TRBV7-8 and TRBJ1-2; TCRdb designates TRBD1, a call that cannot be tested without DNA. Germline loops: CDR1 SGHVS, CDR2 FQNEAQ. This CDR3 is 13 amino acids long. This chain's CDR3 is CASSIKTGLGYTF.

The rearrangement joins TRBV30 to TRBJ2-7; without DNA, the TCRdb call of TRBD2 cannot be checked. The CDR3 is made up of 13 amino acids. Germline assignment: CDR1 GTSNPN and CDR2 SVGIG (reference sequence). CDR3 loop: CAWIGPPTYEQYF.

The chain couples TRBV7-9 to TRBJ2-1; TCRdb outputs TRBD1, but without DNA this stays unchecked. Germline loops: CDR1 SEHNR, CDR2 FQNEAQ (reference sequence). The CDR3 runs to 14 residues. The CDR3 reads CASGGPSSYNEQFF.

V gene TRBV28 combines with J gene TRBJ2-7; the TCRdb call, TRBD1, lacks DNA for checking. The CDR3 consists of 12 residues. Germline-derived CDR1 and CDR2 are MDHEN and SYDVKM. CDR3 protein: CASRSGTPEQYF.

The CDR3: CSANGISAEETQYF. The J gene is TRBJ2-5, the V gene TRBV20-1. There are 14 residues in the CDR3. The germline V gene has CDR1 DFQATT and CDR2 SNEGSKA (reference sequence).